A single sample gave rise to the 29 T cell receptor beta chains below, sequenced in a study of PD-L1 blockade in urothelial cancer. Method: immunoSEQ multiplex PCR; TCRdb's copy keeps in-frame clones and lacks some. Seen here are roughly 40,000 clones, 65% to 85% observed once, and the top ten hold approximately 16%. This specimen consisted of PBMCs, obtained around atezolizumab (anti-PD-L1) treatment. These receptors all come from a man aged 55-75 years with urothelial cancer.

This chain connects TRBV7-8 to TRBJ2-3, with TRBD2 matching over 8 bases. V lost 1 base and J lost 0; bases outside the gene matches: 9. Germline loops: CDR1 SGHVS, CDR2 FQNEAQ. This CDR3 has 18 residues. The CDR3 bases are TGTGCCAGCAGCTTAGAAGCGCCCCTAGCGGGTAGCACAGATACGCAGTATTTT. Its protein product is CASSLEAPLAGSTDTQYF.

The chain carries TRBV12-5 and TRBJ2-3; D perhaps matches TRBD1 (6 bases). V was shortened by 5 bases and J by 0 bases, with 12 bases between the two germline ends. The CDR3 sequence is 15 residues long. The germline CDR1 and CDR2 sequences are LGHNT and FRNRAP. The CDR3 DNA is TGTGCTAGTGGTCCCGGGACATTGAGCACAGATACGCAGTATTTT. As protein: CASGPGTLSTDTQYF.

This clone was recorded once. The V gene is TRBV9, the J gene TRBJ2-3, with TRBD2 matching over 8 bases. The CDR3 totals 15 residues. CDR1 is SGDLS, CDR2 YYNGEE, per germline. Losses at the gene ends were 3 bases for V and 1 base for J; bases not matched to a gene: 4. The CDR3 region has the DNA TGTGCCAGCAGCGCTAGCGGGTGGGGCACAGATACGCAGTATTTT. This codes for CASSASGWGTDTQYF.

The rearrangement uses TRBV7-2 and TRBJ2-7; weak D call: TRBD2 (5 bases). The CDR3 is 15 amino acids. Germline V lookup: CDR1 SGHTA, CDR2 FQGNSA. The ends were cut back, 3 bases at V and 3 bases at J, with 15 bases in the middle. As DNA, the CDR3 is TGTGCCAGCAGCTTCCTTCCTTCCCGGGACTACGAGCAGTACTTC. Amino acid sequence: CASSFLPSRDYEQYF.

The chain has TRBV5-3 and TRBJ2-6; tentative D call: TRBD1 (5 bases). TRBV5-3 is given ORF status, its function remaining uncertain. Trimming pared 0 bases from V and 0 bases from J, leaving 10 bases between. The CDR3 extends over 17 amino acids. The CDR3 region is CARSLVRVNSGANVLTF. The CDR3 DNA reads TGTGCCAGAAGCTTGGTCAGGGTAAACTCTGGGGCCAACGTCCTGACTTTC.

CDR3 residues: CASSRQGPKDTQYF. The CDR3 DNA reads TGTGCCAGCAGTCGACAGGGGCCAAAAGATACGCAGTATTTT. The chain employs TRBV27 and TRBJ2-3; 8 bases agree with TRBD1. This CDR3 spans 14 amino acids. CDR1 MNHEY and CDR2 SMNVEV come from the germline V gene (reference sequence). V was pared by 5 bases and J by 5 bases, with 6 bases of the junction left unmatched.

The chain couples TRBV5-4 to TRBJ1-1, with unresolved D. CDR1 is SGHNT and CDR2 is YYREEE in the germline V gene (reference sequence). The CDR3 is 14 amino acids. V lost 4 bases and J lost 2, with 12 bases in between. In nucleotides, the CDR3 is TGTGCCAGCAGCCCCACACCAGTAAACACTGAAGCTTTCTTT. It encodes CASSPTPVNTEAFF.

J is TRBJ1-4 and V is TRBV9; D is unresolved. Per the germline V gene, CDR1 is SGDLS and CDR2 is YYNGEE. Trimming removed 2 bases from V and 0 bases from J, with 8 bases in between. CDR3 length: 15 amino acids. This CDR3 reads CASSVGRTTNEKLFF. Here the CDR3 DNA reads TGTGCCAGCAGCGTGGGCAGGACAACTAATGAAAAACTGTTTTTT.

The chain combines TRBV7-2 with TRBJ2-7; D ambiguous. CDR1 and CDR2 (germline): SGHTA, FQGNSA. The CDR3 is made up of 13 amino acids. V was cut by 3 bases and J by 6 bases, with 12 bases left in between. Here the CDR3 DNA reads TGTGCCAGCAGCTTGATAGTGTGGAGCGAGCAGTACTTC. It encodes CASSLIVWSEQYF.

The chain is built from TRBV27 and TRBJ2-7; TRBD2 aligns across 10 bases. This CDR3 comprises 17 residues. The V gene end was trimmed by 3 bases and the J gene end by 2 bases; junction bases not matched to a gene: 10. Germline V gene lookup returns CDR1 MNHEY and CDR2 SMNVEV (reference sequence). As DNA, the CDR3 is TGTGCCAGCAGTTTTCGGGTCGGGAGCGGGAGGGCCTACGAGCAGTACTTC. This sequence encodes CASSFRVGSGRAYEQYF.

The V call is TRBV29-1, the J call TRBJ1-2; 11 bases line up with TRBD1. Germline lookup yields CDR1 SQVTM and CDR2 ANQGSEA. The CDR3 extends over 14 amino acids. With V trimmed by 4 bases and J by 7 bases, 8 bases remained unmatched. The DNA for the CDR3 is TGCAGCGTTGGGGGGACAGGGGGTCTTCTTGGCTACACCTTC. Its protein product is CSVGGTGGLLGYTF. Combining the CDR3 with reference TRBV29-1 and TRBJ1-2 gives the whole variable domain SAVISQKPSRDICQRGTSLTIQCQVDSQVTMMFWYRQQPGQSLTLIATANQGSEATYESGFVIDKFPISRPNLTFSTLTVSNMSPEDSSIYLCSVGGTGGLLGYTFGSGTRLTVV.

This chain links TRBV30 with TRBJ1-6, with D possibly matching TRBD1 (5 bases). This CDR3 contains 17 residues. The V and J ends lost 1 base and 5 bases respectively, with 18 bases between them. Per the germline V gene, CDR1 is GTSNPN and CDR2 is SVGIG (reference sequence). The CDR3 sequence: CAWSAERGTLNNSPLHF. CDR3 nucleotides: TGTGCCTGGAGTGCTGAAAGGGGTACTCTCAATAATTCACCCCTCCACTTT.

The chain has TRBV7-9 and TRBJ2-1; the D gene is possibly TRBD2 (5 bases). The CDR3 length is 15 residues. Between the trimmed V and J ends, which lost 7 bases and 5 bases, there was a span of 18 bases. Germline CDR1 and CDR2: SEHNR and FQNEAQ (reference sequence). The CDR3 loop is CASTDGLRKNNEQFF. The DNA for the CDR3 is TGTGCCAGCACCGACGGACTGCGGAAAAACAATGAGCAGTTCTTC.

The gene calls are TRBV19 and TRBJ2-1, with a weak D call TRBD1 (5 bases). The CDR3 is 19 amino acids. V was pared by 6 bases and J by 0 bases, with 24 bases between. Germline-derived CDR1 and CDR2 are LNHDA and SQIVND (reference sequence). The CDR3 DNA sequence: TGTGCCAGTAGGCCGCAGGGCGCGGAGAGGAGTAGCTCCTACAATGAGCAGTTCTTC. Translation gives CASRPQGAERSSSYNEQFF.

This sequence joins TRBV28 and TRBJ2-7; no firm D call. V was trimmed by 2 bases and J by 2 bases, leaving 16 bases between them. CDR3 length equals 16 residues. CDR1 and CDR2 (germline): MDHEN, SYDVKM. The CDR3 region is CASSLPTPRAPYEQYF. The CDR3 bases are TGTGCCAGCAGTTTACCTACCCCTAGAGCACCCTACGAGCAGTACTTC.

The chain links TRBV18 to TRBJ2-1; 12 nucleotides align to TRBD2. CDR1 KGHSH and CDR2 LQKENI come from the germline V gene. CDR3 length equals 14 residues. The V and J ends lost 8 bases and 5 bases, in that order; junction bases with no gene match: 4. The CDR3 here is CASLLAGGNNEQFF. CDR3 nucleotides: TGTGCCAGCCTACTAGCGGGAGGAAACAATGAGCAGTTCTTC.

This clone was counted once. This rearrangement joins TRBV29-1 to TRBJ2-1; 11 nucleotides align to TRBD1. With 7 bases clipped from V and 9 bases from J, the junction kept 11 bases outside the gene matches. CDR1 is SQVTM, CDR2 ANQGSEA, per germline. This CDR3 is 14 amino acids long. CDR3 in DNA: TGCAGCGGTGACTCCGGGACAGGGGGGGGTGAGCAGTTCTTC. Translation gives CSGDSGTGGGEQFF.

The V and J genes are TRBV7-8 and TRBJ2-7; D perhaps matches TRBD2 (6 bases). V was shortened by 6 bases and J by 7 bases, with 22 bases between the two germline ends. Germline CDR1 is SGHVS and CDR2 is FQNEAQ. The CDR3 is made up of 15 amino acids. The CDR3 here is CASSPSRTGGREQYF. The CDR3 DNA follows: TGTGCCAGCAGTCCTTCGAGGACTGGGGGGAGAGAGCAGTACTTC.

V is TRBV5-1 and J is TRBJ2-1, with D possibly being TRBD2 (5 bases). V was trimmed by 4 bases and J by 3 bases, leaving 8 bases between them. There are 13 residues in the CDR3. CDR1 SGHRS and CDR2 YFSETQ come from the germline V gene. DNA for the CDR3: TGCGCCAGCAGCACGGACTTCTACAATGAGCAGTTCTTC. This translates into CASSTDFYNEQFF. Drawing the rest from reference TRBV5-1 and TRBJ2-1, the complete variable domain is KAGVTQTPRYLIKTRGQQVTLSCSPISGHRSVSWYQQTPGQGLQFLFEYFSETQRNKGNFPGRFSGRQFSNSRSEMNVSTLELGDSALYLCASSTDFYNEQFFGPGTRLTVL.

This chain joins TRBV6-5 and TRBJ2-7, with TRBD1 matching 7 bases. With 6 bases clipped from V and 7 bases from J, the junction kept 9 bases outside the gene matches. The germline CDR1 and CDR2 sequences are MNHEY and SVGAGI. The CDR3 has 13 residues. CDR3 in amino acids: CASRTDRVGEQYF. The CDR3 region has the DNA TGTGCCAGCAGGACAGACAGGGTAGGAGAGCAGTACTTC.

In its sample, this clone was seen a few times. This rearrangement joins TRBV28 to TRBJ2-2; D unclear. V was pared by 3 bases and J by 3 bases, with 11 bases between. Germline CDR1 MDHEN, CDR2 SYDVKM. The CDR3 has 15 amino acids. Here the CDR3 reads CASSFNSRDTGELFF. DNA of the CDR3: TGTGCCAGCAGTTTTAACTCACGAGACACCGGGGAGCTGTTTTTT.

This clone showed up just once. The gene calls are TRBV19 and TRBJ1-1; possible D gene TRBD1, 5 bases. CDR1 and CDR2 (germline): LNHDA, SQIVND (reference sequence). V shed 6 bases and J shed 3 bases, with 17 bases lying between them. The CDR3 extends over 15 amino acids. The CDR3 sequence: CASRDRQRYDTEAFF. CDR3 nucleotides: TGTGCCAGTAGGGACCGACAGAGATATGACACTGAAGCTTTCTTT.

The CDR3 region has the DNA TGTGCCAGCAGTGTGGACAGGGGGCGAGACATTCAGTACTTC. The encoded protein is CASSVDRGRDIQYF. The rearrangement joins TRBV6-1 to TRBJ2-4, with TRBD1 matching 11 bases. Germline assignment: CDR1 MNHNS and CDR2 SASEGT. The length of the CDR3 is 14 residues. With 4 bases clipped from V and 8 bases from J, the junction kept 4 bases outside the gene matches.

The V and J genes are TRBV5-1 and TRBJ2-3; a weak D match, TRBD1 (5 bases). The V gene lost 0 bases and the J gene lost 2 bases, with 7 bases spanning the gap. The germline V gene has CDR1 SGHRS and CDR2 YFSETQ. This CDR3 region has 14 residues. The CDR3 loop reads CASSLARATDTQYF. Written as DNA, the CDR3 is TGCGCCAGCAGCTTGGCCAGGGCCACAGATACGCAGTATTTT.

V gene TRBV6-5 combines with J gene TRBJ2-1; 9 bases map to TRBD2. The CDR3 spans 16 residues. Trimming removed 0 bases from V and 8 bases from J; junction bases left unmatched: 8. Germline values: CDR1 MNHEY, CDR2 SVGAGI. CDR3 sequence (DNA): TGTGCCAGCAGTTACTCGTTTAGCGGGAGAATTGATGAGCAGTTCTTC. Its protein product is CASSYSFSGRIDEQFF.

CDR3: CASSPSGGYEQYF. In DNA form, the CDR3 reads TGTGCCAGCAGCCCTAGCGGGGGATACGAGCAGTACTTC. V usage is TRBV5-6 and J usage is TRBJ2-7; 10 bases are a match to TRBD2. The V gene end was trimmed by 4 bases and the J gene end by 4 bases; junction bases not matched to a gene: 2. The CDR3 length is 13 residues. Per germline, CDR1 SGHDT and CDR2 YYEEEE. Full variable domain (rest looked up from reference TRBV5-6 and TRBJ2-7): DAGVTQSPTHLIKTRGQQVTLRCSPKSGHDTVSWYQQALGQGPQFIFQYYEEEERQRGNFPDRFSGHQFPNYSSELNVNALLLGDSALYLCASSPSGGYEQYFGPGTRLTVT.

DNA of the CDR3: TGTGCCAGCAGTTTATTGTTCGGGAGCACTAATGAAAAACTGTTTTTT. It specifies CASSLLFGSTNEKLFF. The V and J genes are TRBV28 and TRBJ1-4; no firm D call. Trimming removed 1 base from V and 2 bases from J, with 11 bases in between. The CDR3 has 16 amino acids. Germline loops: CDR1 MDHEN, CDR2 SYDVKM.

The rearrangement links TRBV5-4 to TRBJ1-2; 7 bases are shared with TRBD1. This CDR3 spans 14 amino acids. In germline, CDR1 is SGHNT, CDR2 YYREEE (reference sequence). The junction had 8 bases not matched to a gene; V was cut back by 4 bases and J by 5 bases. The CDR3 sequence is CASSTSDRTYGYTF. The DNA of the CDR3 is TGTGCCAGCAGCACCTCGGACAGGACGTATGGCTACACCTTC.

Ten or more counts support this clone. The chain links TRBV6-1 to TRBJ1-6, with 9 bases aligning to TRBD1. CDR3 size: 14 residues. The trim removed 8 bases at V and 9 bases at J, leaving 8 bases unmatched. Germline loops: CDR1 MNHNS, CDR2 SASEGT. CDR3 in amino acids: CASGSGTGFSPLHF. The CDR3 DNA reads TGTGCCAGCGGGTCCGGGACAGGGTTTTCACCCCTCCACTTT.